The 25 T cell receptor beta chains presented below share a single source sample, sequenced in a study of cytomegalovirus exposure and HLA in healthy donors. Both 60 Vbeta primers and 13 Jbeta primers went into the PCR. Clones were read by immunoSEQ multiplex PCR, and TCRdb kept only the in-frame ones, dropping some. The sample lists 180,000 or so clones, roughly 77% seen once, with 1.9% in the top ten. Sequencing input: PBMCs. These receptors came from a woman in her twenties or thirties in good health and CMV-seronegative.

The chain carries TRBV2 and TRBJ2-7; TRBD1 might be the D (6 bases). The CDR3 consists of 14 residues. Trimming left V 2 bases short and J 3 bases short, with 11 bases between. CDR1 is SNHLY, CDR2 FYNNEI, per germline. The DNA of the CDR3 is TGTGCCAGCAGTGAACAGGGGCGCAGCTACGAGCAGTACTTC. Translating it yields CASSEQGRSYEQYF.

The rearrangement uses TRBV7-9 and TRBJ1-4, with TRBD1 as a possible D gene (6 bases). The CDR3 extends over 14 amino acids. The germline V gene has CDR1 SEHNR and CDR2 FQNEAQ (reference sequence). The germline V and J ends were trimmed by 4 bases and 12 bases, with 18 bases remaining between them. CDR3 bases: TGTGCCAGCAGCTGGGGGGGCCGAACCGAAGAACTGTTTTTT. Translation: CASSWGGRTEELFF.

This chain uses TRBV5-6 with TRBJ2-1; D is uncertain. V lost 0 bases and J 0 bases, leaving 10 bases between the germline ends. The CDR3 runs 16 residues. Germline CDR1 SGHDT, CDR2 YYEEEE. CDR3 DNA: TGTGCCAGCAGCTTGGCCGCAGAAACCTCCTACAATGAGCAGTTCTTC. Translating it yields CASSLAAETSYNEQFF.

The rearrangement joins TRBV5-1 to TRBJ1-1; D perhaps matches TRBD1 (6 bases). Germline values: CDR1 SGHRS, CDR2 YFSETQ. V lost 1 base and J lost 1, with 11 bases in between. The CDR3 contains 15 residues. This CDR3 reads CASSLSWGRNTEAFF. CDR3 bases: TGCGCCAGCAGCTTGTCGTGGGGGCGGAACACTGAAGCTTTCTTT. The entire variable domain, with the rest obtained from reference TRBV5-1 and TRBJ1-1, is as follows: KAGVTQTPRYLIKTRGQQVTLSCSPISGHRSVSWYQQTPGQGLQFLFEYFSETQRNKGNFPGRFSGRQFSNSRSEMNVSTLELGDSALYLCASSLSWGRNTEAFFGQGTRLTVV.

Worth noting for this clone: At the DNA level, this CDR3 is encoded by other sequences in the same sample as well. This chain joins TRBV27 and TRBJ1-5, with D maybe TRBD1 (5 bases). CDR1 MNHEY and CDR2 SMNVEV come from the germline V gene (reference sequence). Trimming stripped 2 bases from V and 5 bases from J, with 7 bases between. The CDR3 is 13 amino acids. CDR3 coding DNA: TGTGCCAGCAGTTTAGGGGGGTATCAGCCCCAGCATTTT. Its protein product is CASSLGGYQPQHF.

The rearrangement uses TRBV10-3 and TRBJ1-4; 10 bases are a match to TRBD1. The CDR3 runs to 14 residues. CDR1 ENHRY and CDR2 SYGVKD come from the germline V gene. The V gene end was trimmed by 5 bases and the J gene end by 6 bases; junction bases not matched to a gene: 3. The CDR3 DNA follows: TGTGCCATCAGTACGGGACAGGGGCATGAAAAACTGTTTTTT. Its translation is CAISTGQGHEKLFF.

The chain joins TRBV7-9 to TRBJ2-3, with D possibly being TRBD1 (6 bases). V was pared by 1 base and J by 2 bases, with 7 bases between. Looked up from germline, CDR1 is SEHNR and CDR2 is FQNEAQ (reference sequence). The CDR3 loop spans 14 amino acids. The CDR3 sequence is CASSLDRDTDTQYF. In DNA, the CDR3 is TGTGCCAGCAGCTTAGACAGGGACACAGATACGCAGTATTTT.

This rearrangement joins TRBV7-9 to TRBJ2-5; D may be TRBD1 (7 bases). With 5 bases removed from V and 2 bases from J, the gap between germline ends came to 12 bases. Germline loops: CDR1 SEHNR, CDR2 FQNEAQ (reference sequence). CDR3 length: 14 residues. The CDR3 loop is CASSIPGGQETQYF. The CDR3 DNA follows: TGTGCCAGCAGCATACCAGGGGGGCAAGAGACCCAGTACTTC. The whole variable domain, remainder taken from reference TRBV7-9 and TRBJ2-5, is DTGVSQNPRHKITKRGQNVTFRCDPISEHNRLYWYRQTLGQGPEFLTYFQNEAQLEKSRLLSDRFSAERPKGSFSTLEIQRTEQGDSAMYLCASSIPGGQETQYFGPGTRLLVL.

This clone was recorded only once. The chain joins TRBV7-2 to TRBJ2-1; TRBD2 matches 13 bases. The CDR3 consists of 19 residues. The V and J ends lost 5 bases and 0 bases, in that order; junction bases with no gene match: 10. Germline-derived CDR1 and CDR2 are SGHTA and FQGNSA. The CDR3 reads CASSKDRTSGGRSYNEQFF. For the CDR3, the DNA is TGTGCCAGCAGCAAAGACCGGACTAGCGGGGGCCGCTCCTACAATGAGCAGTTCTTC.

The CDR3 bases are TGTGCCATCAGTGAGTCGAATCGCGGGACCAGCTATGGCTACACCTTC. It specifies CAISESNRGTSYGYTF. The chain recombines TRBV10-3 with TRBJ1-2; D possibly corresponds to TRBD1 (5 bases). The germline gives CDR1 ENHRY, CDR2 SYGVKD. With 0 bases removed from V and 4 bases from J, the gap between germline ends came to 15 bases. CDR3 length: 16 residues.

The gene calls are TRBV10-2 and TRBJ2-5, with TRBD1 as a possible D gene (6 bases). The J call may be wrong; the DNA end is better matched by TRBJ2-7. The CDR3 consists of 12 residues. Germline values: CDR1 WSHSY, CDR2 SAAADI. CDR3 amino acids: CASATYRDEQYF. DNA for the CDR3: TGCGCCAGCGCAACCTACAGGGACGAGCAGTACTTC.

V and J are TRBV5-1 and TRBJ2-3, with D tentatively TRBD2 (5 bases). The germline V gene encodes CDR1 SGHRS and CDR2 YFSETQ. This CDR3 is 15 amino acids long. Trimming left V 0 bases short and J 1 base short, with 9 bases between. The CDR3, as DNA: TGCGCCAGCAGCTTGGCCGACGGGGGCACAGATACGCAGTATTTT. Protein: CASSLADGGTDTQYF.

The CDR3 DNA reads as TGTGCCTGGAGTGGCCAGGTCAATCAGCCCCAGCATTTT. This gives the protein CAWSGQVNQPQHF. The chain joins TRBV30 to TRBJ1-5; D is undetermined. The length of the CDR3 is 13 residues. V was clipped by 1 base and J by 3 bases, with 7 bases between them. Per germline, CDR1 GTSNPN and CDR2 SVGIG (reference sequence).

This sequence joins TRBV18 and TRBJ2-1; 16 nucleotides line up with TRBD2. The CDR3 is made up of 16 amino acids. Per the germline V gene, CDR1 is KGHSH and CDR2 is LQKENI. V lost 2 bases and J lost 10; bases outside the gene matches: 5. CDR3: CASSPKGLAGGGEQFF. CDR3 DNA: TGTGCCAGCTCACCAAAGGGACTAGCGGGGGGGGGCGAGCAGTTCTTC.

V gene TRBV5-1 combines with J gene TRBJ2-7; D possibly corresponds to TRBD1 (6 bases). The ends were cut back, 3 bases at V and 1 base at J, with 17 bases in the middle. The CDR3 runs to 16 residues. In germline, CDR1 is SGHRS, CDR2 YFSETQ. CDR3 loop: CASSSSGERGSYEQYF. The CDR3 nucleotides read TGCGCCAGCAGCTCGTCAGGGGAAAGGGGGTCCTACGAGCAGTACTTC. The entire variable domain, with the rest obtained from reference TRBV5-1 and TRBJ2-7, is as follows: KAGVTQTPRYLIKTRGQQVTLSCSPISGHRSVSWYQQTPGQGLQFLFEYFSETQRNKGNFPGRFSGRQFSNSRSEMNVSTLELGDSALYLCASSSSGERGSYEQYFGPGTRLTVT.

The chain links TRBV5-1 to TRBJ2-5; TRBD2 aligns across 13 bases. The CDR3 contains 16 residues. Losses at the gene ends were 0 bases for V and 2 bases for J; bases not matched to a gene: 1. Germline CDR1 SGHRS, CDR2 YFSETQ. CDR3 sequence: CASSLGGLAGQETQYF. CDR3 in DNA: TGCGCCAGCAGCTTGGGGGGACTAGCGGGGCAAGAGACCCAGTACTTC.

The V call is TRBV7-2, the J call TRBJ2-7; D remains ambiguous. Trimming left V 1 base short and J 0 bases short, with 10 bases between. The CDR3 covers 15 residues. Germline V gene data show CDR1 as SGHTA and CDR2 as FQGNSA. The CDR3 nucleotides read TGTGCCAGCAGCTTAGACTTTCACAGCTCCTACGAGCAGTACTTC. Residues: CASSLDFHSSYEQYF.

The rearrangement links TRBV6-1 to TRBJ1-2; D might be TRBD1 (5 bases). CDR3 size: 15 residues. From germline, CDR1 is MNHNS and CDR2 SASEGT. V dropped 3 bases and J dropped 8 bases, with 19 bases sitting between them. DNA of the CDR3: TGTGCCAGCAGTGAGACAGTACTCTCGCATCCCGGCTACACCTTC. It is translated as CASSETVLSHPGYTF.

The chain employs TRBV12-5 and TRBJ2-3; D may be TRBD2 (6 bases). The germline V gene has CDR1 LGHNT and CDR2 FRNRAP. The V gene lost 5 bases and the J gene lost 3 bases, with 9 bases spanning the gap. This CDR3 contains 13 residues. The CDR3 DNA follows: TGTGCTAGTGGTGGACTAACGACAGATACGCAGTATTTT. Protein sequence: CASGGLTTDTQYF.

Written as DNA, the CDR3 is TGTGCCAGCTCACCAAAGCCGCAGGGATTCTACGAGCAGTACTTC. It is translated as CASSPKPQGFYEQYF. V usage is TRBV18 and J usage is TRBJ2-7; maybe TRBD1 (5 bases). The V gene lost 2 bases and the J gene lost 3 bases, with 14 bases spanning the gap. The CDR3 has 15 amino acids. Germline V lookup: CDR1 KGHSH, CDR2 LQKENI.

The gene calls are TRBV10-3 and TRBJ2-7, with D unresolved. Germline loops: CDR1 ENHRY, CDR2 SYGVKD. Trimming shortened V by 5 bases and J by 3 bases, and 8 bases separated the two germline ends. This CDR3 contains 12 residues. The CDR3 region has the DNA TGTGCCATCAGTCTACTTGGCTACGAGCAGTACTTC. Translating gives CAISLLGYEQYF.

The V call is TRBV11-2, the J call TRBJ2-5; weak D call: TRBD2 (7 bases). The germline gives CDR1 SGHAT, CDR2 FQNNGV. The CDR3 spans 17 residues. V was trimmed by 5 bases and J by 1 base, leaving 20 bases between them. CDR3 residues: CASSDSGGVSRQETQYF. CDR3 bases: TGTGCCAGCAGCGACTCGGGGGGCGTGAGCCGCCAAGAGACCCAGTACTTC.

V is TRBV5-6 and J is TRBJ2-3, with no clear D. The V gene lost 0 bases and the J gene lost 0 bases, with 8 bases spanning the gap. CDR1 and CDR2 from the germline V gene are SGHDT and YYEEEE. The CDR3 is made up of 15 amino acids. CDR3 sequence reads: CASSLVGWSTDTQYF. The CDR3, as DNA: TGTGCCAGCAGCTTGGTGGGCTGGAGCACAGATACGCAGTATTTT.

This clone was recorded a few times. The rearrangement joins TRBV4-3 to TRBJ2-7; D may be TRBD2 (6 bases). The CDR3 is 15 residues long. Germline CDR1 and CDR2: LGHNA and YSLEER. Between the trimmed V and J ends, which lost 0 bases and 2 bases, there was a span of 11 bases. CDR3 bases: TGCGCCAGCAGCCAAGATCGCGGGACGGCCTACGAGCAGTACTTC. This gives the protein CASSQDRGTAYEQYF.

The rearrangement uses TRBV5-1 and TRBJ2-7; 8 bases match TRBD1. V lost 6 bases, J lost 2 bases, and 7 bases stayed unmatched. The germline V gene encodes CDR1 SGHRS and CDR2 YFSETQ. There are 14 residues in the CDR3. The CDR3 is CASKEGTGTYEQYF. The CDR3, as DNA: TGCGCCAGCAAAGAGGGGACAGGAACCTACGAGCAGTACTTC.